The 22 T cell receptor beta chains below all came from one sample that was sequenced in a study of blood T cell repertoires in COVID-19. Clones were read by immunoSEQ multiplex PCR, and TCRdb kept only the in-frame ones, dropping some. The sample records around 310,000 clones, 88% being singletons. Sequenced sample: PBMCs or T cells enriched from blood (not recorded which). These receptors all stem from a young man who had recovered from COVID-19.

V usage is TRBV10-3 and J usage is TRBJ1-1; no definite D call. Germline V gene lookup returns CDR1 ENHRY and CDR2 SYGVKD. This CDR3 is built from 13 residues. V dropped 4 bases and J dropped 8 bases, with 14 bases sitting between them. In DNA, the CDR3 is TGTGCCATCAGTGCCCCCGGAACAGCCGAAGCTTTCTTT. It translates to CAISAPGTAEAFF.

This sequence joins TRBV11-2 and TRBJ2-7, with 10 bases that match TRBD1. Germline V lookup: CDR1 SGHAT, CDR2 FQNNGV. J lost 7 bases, V lost 4 bases, and 7 bases had no gene match. The CDR3 is 14 residues long. CDR3 DNA: TGTGCCAGCAGCTACGGGACAGGGGTGCAGGAGCAGTACTTC. This gives the protein CASSYGTGVQEQYF.

This sequence joins TRBV28 and TRBJ1-1; the D is unclear. Between the trimmed V and J ends, which lost 8 bases and 6 bases, there was a span of 10 bases. Per the germline V gene, CDR1 is MDHEN and CDR2 is SYDVKM. The CDR3 contains 11 residues. The CDR3 reads CASEAGAEAFF. For the CDR3, the DNA is TGTGCCAGCGAAGCCGGAGCTGAAGCTTTCTTT.

This clone is a singleton in its sample. The chain recombines TRBV7-8 with TRBJ1-2; 11 bases map to TRBD1. The CDR3 is 17 residues long. The V gene's germline CDR1 is SGHVS and CDR2 FQNEAQ. With V trimmed by 5 bases and J by 3 bases, 11 bases remained unmatched. CDR3 sequence: CASSPSGQGEKDYGYTF. CDR3 DNA sequence: TGTGCCAGCAGCCCATCGGGACAGGGGGAAAAAGACTATGGCTACACCTTC.

The rearrangement links TRBV12-3 or TRBV12-4 to TRBJ1-1; TRBD1 matches 7 bases. The CDR3 is 13 residues long. V gave up 6 bases and J gave up 4 bases; unmatched junction bases: 5. CDR3 sequence reads: CASSLRGITEAFF. The CDR3 DNA reads TGTGCCAGCAGCCTCAGGGGGATCACTGAAGCTTTCTTT.

The chain couples TRBV10-3 to TRBJ1-2; unclear D gene. The V gene lost 2 bases and the J gene lost 4 bases, with 8 bases spanning the gap. Germline lookup yields CDR1 ENHRY and CDR2 SYGVKD. This CDR3 has 13 amino acids. CDR3 residues: CAISEGQAYGYTF. For the CDR3, the DNA is TGTGCCATCAGTGAGGGGCAGGCCTATGGCTACACCTTC.

As DNA, the CDR3 is TGTGCCAGCAGTGCTAGCCCCGCGAACACCGGGGAGCTGTTTTTT. This encodes CASSASPANTGELFF. The chain recombines TRBV6-4 with TRBJ2-2; possible D gene TRBD2, 5 bases. This CDR3 comprises 15 residues. V was shortened by 4 bases and J by 0 bases, with 9 bases between the two germline ends. CDR1 is MRHNA, CDR2 SNTAGT, per germline.

CDR3 sequence (DNA): TGTGCCAGCAGTCCATCAAGGCAGGGAATCAATCAGCCCCAGCATTTT. Its protein is CASSPSRQGINQPQHF. The chain employs TRBV27 and TRBJ1-5; D is perhaps TRBD1 (5 bases). Germline V lookup: CDR1 MNHEY, CDR2 SMNVEV (reference sequence). This CDR3 is 16 amino acids long. V was cut by 5 bases and J by 3 bases, with 17 bases left in between.

The chain joins TRBV7-2 to TRBJ1-5; 7 positions agree with TRBD1. The V gene end was trimmed by 4 bases and the J gene end by 3 bases; junction bases not matched to a gene: 15. This CDR3 contains 18 residues. CDR1 SGHTA and CDR2 FQGNSA come from the germline V gene. The CDR3 here is CASSSPATGAGNNQPQHF. CDR3 nucleotides: TGTGCCAGCAGCTCCCCGGCCACAGGGGCCGGCAACAATCAGCCCCAGCATTTT.

The chain has TRBV19 and TRBJ1-5; D is perhaps TRBD1 (6 bases). CDR3 length: 16 residues. From germline, CDR1 is LNHDA and CDR2 SQIVND (reference sequence). Trimming cost V 9 bases and J 1 base, with 19 bases left between them. The CDR3 spells CASEITGHISNQPQHF. Written as DNA, the CDR3 is TGTGCCAGCGAAATAACAGGGCATATCAGCAATCAGCCCCAGCATTTT.

This clone was picked up one time. The chain couples TRBV24-1 to TRBJ2-3, with D perhaps TRBD2 (6 bases). Trimming removed 0 bases from V and 5 bases from J, with 17 bases in between. From germline, CDR1 is KGHDR and CDR2 SFDVKD. The CDR3 contains 17 residues. The CDR3 spells CATSDLSGVRGRDTQYF. The CDR3 nucleotides are TGTGCCACCAGTGATTTGTCCGGGGTACGGGGGAGAGATACGCAGTATTTT.

V and J are TRBV4-1 and TRBJ1-2, with a tentative D call TRBD1 (6 bases). The CDR3 spans 16 residues. Looked up from germline, CDR1 is MGHRA and CDR2 is YSYEKL. V lost 4 bases and J 0 bases, leaving 15 bases between the germline ends. CDR3: CASSRGVRGSNYGYTF. The DNA for the CDR3 is TGCGCCAGCAGCCGCGGTGTTAGGGGGTCTAACTATGGCTACACCTTC.

This chain uses TRBV19 with TRBJ1-5; D is undetermined. The CDR3 has 14 amino acids. Germline CDR1 and CDR2: LNHDA and SQIVND (reference sequence). V dropped 3 bases and J dropped 3 bases, with 9 bases sitting between them. CDR3 sequence reads: CASSIIDYNQPQHF. CDR3 DNA sequence: TGTGCCAGTAGTATTATAGACTACAATCAGCCCCAGCATTTT.

The rearrangement joins TRBV27 to TRBJ2-6, with TRBD1 as a possible D gene (6 bases). This CDR3 has 18 residues. Germline V gives CDR1 MNHEY, CDR2 SMNVEV (reference sequence). V lost 2 bases and J 0 bases, leaving 14 bases between the germline ends. The CDR3, as DNA: TGTGCCAGCAGTTTAGTTGCAGGGGTGCTCTCTGGGGCCAACGTCCTGACTTTC. Protein: CASSLVAGVLSGANVLTF.

This chain connects TRBV27 to TRBJ2-5, with 14 bases that match TRBD2. Per germline, CDR1 MNHEY and CDR2 SMNVEV (reference sequence). The CDR3 length is 19 residues. The junction had 13 bases not matched to a gene; V was cut back by 4 bases and J by 3 bases. The CDR3 reads CASSSVPGLAGERKETQYF. CDR3 sequence (DNA): TGTGCCAGCAGTTCGGTCCCGGGACTAGCGGGGGAACGAAAAGAGACCCAGTACTTC.

CDR3 residues: CASKRSQETQYF. CDR3 DNA: TGTGCCAGCAAGCGGAGCCAAGAGACCCAGTACTTC. J is TRBJ2-5 and V is TRBV28; the D gene is possibly TRBD2 (5 bases). The V gene lost 7 bases and the J gene lost 1 base, with 7 bases spanning the gap. This CDR3 comprises 12 residues. The germline V gene encodes CDR1 MDHEN and CDR2 SYDVKM.

This clone was found a few times. The chain carries TRBV24-1 and TRBJ2-1, with 10 nucleotides matching TRBD2. Trimming cost V 3 bases and J 8 bases; bases outside gene matches: 6. This CDR3 comprises 15 residues. Per the germline V gene, CDR1 is KGHDR and CDR2 is SFDVKD. CDR3 loop: CATSDRGLANHEQFF. In DNA form, the CDR3 reads TGTGCCACCAGTGATAGGGGACTAGCGAACCATGAGCAGTTCTTC.

The chain carries TRBV4-2 and TRBJ2-1; TRBD2 matches at 11 bases. Germline CDR1 LGHNA, CDR2 YNFKEQ. The J segment lost 6 bases and the V segment lost 0 bases, leaving 4 bases of the junction unmatched. The CDR3 is 16 residues long. The CDR3 DNA reads TGTGCCAGCAGCCAAGAAGAACTAGCGGGGGTCAATGAGCAGTTCTTC. Translating it yields CASSQEELAGVNEQFF.

In regard to this clone: The junction shows a germline mismatch at one end, possibly a read error. The rearrangement uses TRBV7-8 and TRBJ2-7; D is perhaps TRBD1 (6 bases). Germline-derived CDR1 and CDR2 are SGHVS and FQNEAQ. CDR3 size: 13 residues. The CDR3 DNA reads TGTGCCAGCAGCCAACGCAACACAGGGCCCCGGGTCTTC. Protein sequence: CASSQRNTGPRVF.

The V gene is TRBV10-3, the J gene TRBJ1-2; no definite D call. Germline CDR1 ENHRY, CDR2 SYGVKD. V lost 3 bases and J lost 0, with 8 bases in between. The CDR3 has 14 residues. The CDR3 sequence: CAISDWAANYGYTF. CDR3 sequence (DNA): TGTGCCATCAGTGATTGGGCAGCTAACTATGGCTACACCTTC.

This chain links TRBV5-4 with TRBJ1-4; 7 bases are shared with TRBD1. Germline V gene sequence: CDR1 SGHNT, CDR2 YYREEE (reference sequence). The ends lost 0 bases at V and 8 bases at J; junction bases unmatched: 7. The CDR3 contains 15 residues. The CDR3 DNA is TGTGCCAGCAGCTTGGGAGAGGGGGCGTTCGAAAAACTGTTTTTT. Its translation: CASSLGEGAFEKLFF. The full variable domain, rest sourced from reference TRBV5-4 and TRBJ1-4, is ETGVTQSPTHLIKTRGQQVTLRCSSQSGHNTVSWYQQALGQGPQFIFQYYREEENGRGNFPPRFSGLQFPNYSSELNVNALELDDSALYLCASSLGEGAFEKLFFGSGTQLSVL.

This rearrangement joins TRBV28 to TRBJ1-3; unclear D gene. The CDR3 extends over 13 amino acids. Deletions cut 5 bases from V and 3 bases from J, with 8 bases between. CDR1 and CDR2 from the germline V gene are MDHEN and SYDVKM. CDR3 amino acids: CASSPGFGNTIYF. The CDR3 DNA is TGTGCCAGCAGTCCCGGGTTTGGAAACACCATATATTTT.